Each of the 11 T cell receptor beta chains below was sequenced from the same sample in a study of vaccination and CD4 T cells after COVID-19. Treatment here: roughly 10-day PBMC culture with coronavirus spike peptide pools or control peptides (ViraFEST assay). It was before the COVID-19 pandemic (2011-2018) that the unexposed donor's CD4+ T cells were collected. These TCRs are of unknown antigen specificity. Sequenced with the Oncomine TCR Beta short-read assay was DNA taken from cultured CD4+ T cells. TCRdb redid the calling of the PCR reads with MiXCR, one entry per CDR3 protein. The sample includes approximately 9,200 distinct CDR3 sequences, about 36% seen only once; the top ten take under 15%. Specimen: CD4+ T cells from blood, cultured in vitro. All receptors come from a human donor in good health.

CDR3 sequence: CASSMRTGGFQETQYF. CDR3 DNA: TGTGCCAGTAGTATGAGGACAGGGGGCTTCCAAGAGACCCAGTACTTC. The chain links TRBV19 to TRBJ2-5; the match to TRBD1 covers 11 bases. Unmatched junction bases numbered 4, after V lost 3 bases and J lost 1 base. Germline V gives CDR1 LNHDA, CDR2 SQIVND (reference sequence). The CDR3 is 16 residues long.

This clonotype has more than one count but fewer than ten. The chain is built from TRBV6-1 and TRBJ1-2; no reliable D call. This CDR3 has 15 residues. Trimming pared 3 bases from V and 0 bases from J, leaving 11 bases between. CDR1 and CDR2 (germline): MNHNS, SASEGT. The CDR3 nucleotides are TGTGCCAGCAGTGACGCGTTAACATCTAACTATGGCTACACCTTC. It encodes CASSDALTSNYGYTF.

The gene calls are TRBV6-5 and TRBJ2-7; 7 bases fit TRBD1. The J segment lost 4 bases and the V segment lost 2 bases, leaving 5 bases of the junction unmatched. The CDR3 contains 14 residues. Germline V gives CDR1 MNHEY, CDR2 SVGAGI. CDR3: CASSYAAGGYEQYF. CDR3 in DNA: TGTGCCAGCAGTTACGCGGCAGGGGGTTACGAGCAGTACTTC.

A few counts support this clonotype. The V and J genes are TRBV7-8 and TRBJ1-1, with D maybe TRBD1 (5 bases). Germline V gives CDR1 SGHVS, CDR2 FQNEAQ. The CDR3 totals 15 residues. The V gene lost 1 base and the J gene lost 6 bases, with 15 bases spanning the gap. This CDR3 is CASSLVSLQGAEAFF. In DNA form, the CDR3 reads TGTGCCAGCAGCTTAGTGTCCCTGCAGGGAGCTGAAGCTTTCTTT.

This chain joins TRBV10-3 and TRBJ2-1; the D gene is possibly TRBD2 (6 bases). The CDR3 runs to 12 residues. From germline, CDR1 is ENHRY and CDR2 SYGVKD. Trimming took off 5 bases at V and 9 bases at J, with 11 bases between the two ends. CDR3 coding DNA: TGTGCCATCAGTCAACAGCGGGCTGAGCAGTTCTTC. Residues: CAISQQRAEQFF.

The rearrangement joins TRBV7-8 to TRBJ1-3, with 8 nucleotides matching TRBD1. V shed 1 base, J shed 2 bases, and the junction held 1 base outside the gene matches. CDR1 and CDR2 from the germline V gene are SGHVS and FQNEAQ. The CDR3 sequence is 15 residues long. The CDR3 DNA is TGTGCCAGCAGCTTAGAACAGGGGGCTGGAAACACCATATATTTT. It yields the protein CASSLEQGAGNTIYF. Drawing the rest from reference TRBV7-8 and TRBJ1-3, the complete variable domain is GAGVSQSPRYKVAKRGQDVALRCDPISGHVSLFWYQQALGQGPEFLTYFQNEAQLDKSGLPSDRFFAERPEGSVSTLKIQRTQQEDSAVYLCASSLEQGAGNTIYFGEGSWLTVV.

This clonotype was seen only a few times. This chain joins TRBV7-8 and TRBJ1-5; perhaps TRBD1 as D (5 bases). The CDR3 runs to 14 residues. CDR1 and CDR2 from the germline V gene are SGHVS and FQNEAQ. The germline V and J ends were trimmed by 5 bases and 7 bases, with 15 bases remaining between them. The CDR3 loop reads CASSGEGTKQPQHF. The CDR3 bases are TGTGCCAGCAGCGGGGAGGGGACGAAACAGCCCCAGCATTTT. Combining the CDR3 with reference TRBV7-8 and TRBJ1-5 gives the whole variable domain GAGVSQSPRYKVAKRGQDVALRCDPISGHVSLFWYQQALGQGPEFLTYFQNEAQLDKSGLPSDRFFAERPEGSVSTLKIQRTQQEDSAVYLCASSGEGTKQPQHFGDGTRLSIL.

This clonotype occurred a few times. The chain is built from TRBV25-1 and TRBJ1-4; 7 bases are shared with TRBD1. V gave up 4 bases and J gave up 7 bases; unmatched junction bases: 3. Germline V CDR1 and CDR2: MGHDK, SYGVNS. CDR3 size: 13 residues. In DNA, the CDR3 is TGTGCCAGCAGTGGTACAGGGGTTGAAAAACTGTTTTTT. This encodes CASSGTGVEKLFF. The entire variable domain, with the rest obtained from reference TRBV25-1 and TRBJ1-4, is as follows: EADIYQTPRYLVIGTGKKITLECSQTMGHDKMYWYQQDPGMELHLIHYSYGVNSTEKGDLSSESTVSRIRTEHFPLTLESARPSHTSQYLCASSGTGVEKLFFGSGTQLSVL.

V and J are TRBV6-1 and TRBJ2-1, with a tentative D call TRBD2 (6 bases). Trimming removed 7 bases from V and 1 base from J, with 11 bases in between. The CDR3 is 14 residues long. In germline, CDR1 is MNHNS, CDR2 SASEGT. The CDR3 spells CASTRAGSYNEQFF. The CDR3 bases are TGTGCCAGCACCCGGGCGGGGTCCTACAATGAGCAGTTCTTC.

This clonotype appeared a few times. The V gene is TRBV7-9, the J gene TRBJ1-5; D uncertain. V lost 3 bases to trimming and J lost 6 bases, with 9 bases between them. The CDR3 runs 13 residues. CDR1 and CDR2 (germline): SEHNR, FQNEAQ (reference sequence). The CDR3 DNA is TGTGCCAGCAGCTTGGGATCGGGTCAGCCCCAGCATTTT. This translates into CASSLGSGQPQHF.

This clonotype was seen only a few times. The chain couples TRBV5-5 to TRBJ1-5; D gene uncertain. The CDR3 has 15 residues. With 2 bases removed from V and 1 base from J, the gap between germline ends came to 10 bases. Germline loops: CDR1 SGHKS, CDR2 YYEKEE (reference sequence). The CDR3 coding sequence is TGTGCCAGCAGCTTCTTTAGTTCAAGCAATCAGCCCCAGCATTTT. Translation gives CASSFFSSSNQPQHF.